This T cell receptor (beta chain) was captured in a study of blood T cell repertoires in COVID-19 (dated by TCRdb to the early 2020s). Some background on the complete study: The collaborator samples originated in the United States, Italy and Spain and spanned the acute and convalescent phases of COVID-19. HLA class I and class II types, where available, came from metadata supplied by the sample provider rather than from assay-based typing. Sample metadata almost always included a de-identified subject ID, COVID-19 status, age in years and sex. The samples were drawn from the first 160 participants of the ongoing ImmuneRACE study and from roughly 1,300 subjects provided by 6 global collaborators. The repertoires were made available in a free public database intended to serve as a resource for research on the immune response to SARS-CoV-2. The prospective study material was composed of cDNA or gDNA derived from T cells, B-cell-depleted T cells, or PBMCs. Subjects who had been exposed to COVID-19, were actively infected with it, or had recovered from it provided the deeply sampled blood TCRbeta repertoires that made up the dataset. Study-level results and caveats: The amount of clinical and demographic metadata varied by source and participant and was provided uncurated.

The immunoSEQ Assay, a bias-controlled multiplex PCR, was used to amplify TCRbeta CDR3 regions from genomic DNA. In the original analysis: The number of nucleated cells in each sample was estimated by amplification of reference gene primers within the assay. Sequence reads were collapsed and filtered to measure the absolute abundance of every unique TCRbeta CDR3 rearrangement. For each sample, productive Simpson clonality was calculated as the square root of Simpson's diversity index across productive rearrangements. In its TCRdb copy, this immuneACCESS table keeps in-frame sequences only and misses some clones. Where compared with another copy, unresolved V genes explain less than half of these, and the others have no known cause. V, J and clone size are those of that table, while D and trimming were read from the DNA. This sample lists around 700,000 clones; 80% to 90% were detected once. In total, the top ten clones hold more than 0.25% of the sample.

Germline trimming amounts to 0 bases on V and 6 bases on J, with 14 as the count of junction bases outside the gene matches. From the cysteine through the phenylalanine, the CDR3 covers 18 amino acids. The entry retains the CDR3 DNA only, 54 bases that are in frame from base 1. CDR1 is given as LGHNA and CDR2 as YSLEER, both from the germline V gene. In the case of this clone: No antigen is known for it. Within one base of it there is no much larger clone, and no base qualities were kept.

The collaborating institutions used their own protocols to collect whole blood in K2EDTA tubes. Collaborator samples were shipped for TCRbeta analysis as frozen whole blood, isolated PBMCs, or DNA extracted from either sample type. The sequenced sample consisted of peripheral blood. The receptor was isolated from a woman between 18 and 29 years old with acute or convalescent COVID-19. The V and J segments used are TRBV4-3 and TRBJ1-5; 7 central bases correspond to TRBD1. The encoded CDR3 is CASSQDLAGQRSVQPQHF. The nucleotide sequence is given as TGCGCCAGCAGCCAAGATCTGGCGGGACAGAGGTCGGTTCAGCCCCAGCATTTT.